The 17 T cell receptor beta chains below all came from one sample that was sequenced in a study of blood T cell repertoires in COVID-19. The assay was immunoSEQ multiplex PCR, and TCRdb's table has in-frame clones only and misses some. The repertoire consists of more than 65,000 clones, with around 90% occurring once and the leading ten covering roughly 5.3%. Sequencing was carried out using peripheral blood. The receptors derive from a woman of 80 years or more with active or convalescent COVID-19.

The chain couples TRBV11-2 to TRBJ2-1, with TRBD2 matching 13 bases. V shed 4 bases, J shed 9 bases, and the junction held 6 bases outside the gene matches. The CDR3 is 15 residues long. Germline loops: CDR1 SGHAT, CDR2 FQNNGV. The CDR3 DNA is TGTGCCAGCAGCTCCGGACTAGCGGGAGTTGGTGAGCAGTTCTTC. Translated: CASSSGLAGVGEQFF.

This clone appeared once. The CDR3: CASSLGTPTYEQYF. The DNA for the CDR3 is TGCGCCAGCAGCTTAGGGACACCGACCTACGAGCAGTACTTC. The chain combines TRBV5-1 with TRBJ2-7; a weak D match, TRBD1 (6 bases). The CDR3 runs 14 residues. The V gene lost 2 bases and the J gene lost 2 bases, with 11 bases spanning the gap. Germline V lookup: CDR1 SGHRS, CDR2 YFSETQ. The full variable domain, its missing parts supplied by reference TRBV5-1 and TRBJ2-7, is KAGVTQTPRYLIKTRGQQVTLSCSPISGHRSVSWYQQTPGQGLQFLFEYFSETQRNKGNFPGRFSGRQFSNSRSEMNVSTLELGDSALYLCASSLGTPTYEQYFGPGTRLTVT.

V gene TRBV19 combines with J gene TRBJ2-3, with D possibly TRBD1 on 5 matching bases. The CDR3 has 15 amino acids. V was pared by 2 bases and J by 0 bases, with 9 bases between. Germline CDR1 and CDR2: LNHDA and SQIVND (reference sequence). Written as DNA, the CDR3 is TGTGCCAGTAGTATACAAGGGGATAGCACAGATACGCAGTATTTT. This codes for CASSIQGDSTDTQYF. Full variable domain (outside the CDR3, taken from reference TRBV19 and TRBJ2-3): DGGITQSPKYLFRKEGQNVTLSCEQNLNHDAMYWYRQDPGQGLRLIYYSQIVNDFQKGDIAEGYSVSREKKESFPLTVTSAQKNPTAFYLCASSIQGDSTDTQYFGPGTRLTVL.

DNA for the CDR3: TGTGCCAGCAGCTTAGTTCCTAGCGGGAGAGGCGAGCAGTTCTTC. It is translated as CASSLVPSGRGEQFF. The rearrangement uses TRBV7-2 and TRBJ2-1, with 10 bases fitting TRBD2. The junction had 7 bases not matched to a gene; V was cut back by 1 base and J by 10 bases. Germline loops: CDR1 SGHTA, CDR2 FQGNSA. CDR3 length: 15 amino acids.

This clone occurred once. The J gene is TRBJ2-3, the V gene TRBV24-1; D gene unclear. Deletions cut 3 bases from V and 0 bases from J, with 15 bases between. This CDR3 contains 17 residues. The V gene's germline CDR1 is KGHDR and CDR2 SFDVKD. This chain's CDR3 is CATSDLQASISTDTQYF. The CDR3 DNA sequence: TGTGCCACCAGTGATCTTCAGGCGAGCATAAGCACAGATACGCAGTATTTT.

CDR3: CASSPRDGGSGANVLTF. CDR3 nucleotides: TGTGCCAGCAGCCCTAGGGACGGGGGCTCTGGGGCCAACGTCCTGACTTTC. The chain has TRBV6-2 or TRBV6-3 and TRBJ2-6; D might be TRBD2 (6 bases). V shed 6 bases and J shed 0 bases, with 15 bases lying between them. CDR3 length equals 17 residues. The V gene's germline CDR1 is MNHEY and CDR2 SVGEGT.

The gene calls are TRBV19 and TRBJ1-4; D remains ambiguous. The V end lost 5 bases, the J end lost 3 bases, and 7 bases lay between the germline ends. Per germline, CDR1 LNHDA and CDR2 SQIVND (reference sequence). The CDR3 is made up of 13 amino acids. The CDR3 DNA reads as TGTGCCAGTAGTGGCGGGTCTAATGAAAAACTGTTTTTT. Translation: CASSGGSNEKLFF.

J is TRBJ1-2 and V is TRBV9; 9 positions match TRBD1. Losses at the gene ends were 3 bases for V and 7 bases for J; bases not matched to a gene: 10. Germline V lookup: CDR1 SGDLS, CDR2 YYNGEE. The CDR3 runs 15 residues. The CDR3 protein is CASSESTGGAGGYTF. The CDR3 DNA reads as TGTGCCAGCAGCGAATCTACAGGGGGCGCAGGTGGCTACACCTTC. The complete variable domain, with remaining parts taken from reference TRBV9 and TRBJ1-2, reads DSGVTQTPKHLITATGQRVTLRCSPRSGDLSVYWYQQSLDQGLQFLIQYYNGEERAKGNILERFSAQQFPDLHSELNLSSLELGDSALYFCASSESTGGAGGYTFGSGTRLTVV.

The rearrangement links TRBV5-4 to TRBJ2-3; TRBD2 aligns across 13 bases. Germline V gene lookup returns CDR1 SGHNT and CDR2 YYREEE (reference sequence). Trimming at V came to 3 bases and at J to 2 bases, leaving 6 bases not matched to a gene. The CDR3 consists of 17 residues. The CDR3 DNA reads TGTGCCAGCAGCTGGAGACTAGCGGGGGGCCCCACAGATACGCAGTATTTT. It encodes CASSWRLAGGPTDTQYF.

The chain has TRBV7-2 and TRBJ2-7; D is possibly TRBD1 (6 bases). This CDR3 is 17 amino acids long. Deletions cut 0 bases from V and 0 bases from J, with 15 bases between. Germline CDR1 SGHTA, CDR2 FQGNSA. The CDR3 protein is CASSLAPGAPLSYEQYF. The CDR3 DNA sequence: TGTGCCAGCAGCTTAGCACCAGGGGCGCCCCTCTCCTACGAGCAGTACTTC.

V and J are TRBV30 and TRBJ1-3, with 9 positions matching TRBD1. The J segment lost 3 bases and the V segment lost 0 bases, leaving 9 bases of the junction unmatched. CDR1 and CDR2 from the germline V gene are GTSNPN and SVGIG (reference sequence). The CDR3 covers 17 residues. The CDR3 protein is CAWSVGTGRKGGNTIYF. The CDR3 nucleotides are TGTGCCTGGAGTGTGGGGACAGGGAGGAAAGGTGGAAACACCATATATTTT.

The chain uses TRBV6-6 and TRBJ1-5, with D hard to call. V was trimmed by 5 bases and J by 0 bases, leaving 5 bases between them. This CDR3 is built from 13 residues. CDR1 is MNHNY, CDR2 SVGAGI, per germline (reference sequence). The CDR3 coding sequence is TGTGCCAGCAGTCGCAGTAGCAATCAGCCCCAGCATTTT. Amino acids: CASSRSSNQPQHF.

This sequence joins TRBV19 and TRBJ1-4; D remains ambiguous. V was trimmed by 6 bases and J by 2 bases, leaving 13 bases between them. The CDR3 is 15 amino acids. Looked up from germline, CDR1 is LNHDA and CDR2 is SQIVND (reference sequence). CDR3 bases: TGTGCCAGTAGACGACGAGGAGGGACTAATGAAAAACTGTTTTTT. Amino acid sequence: CASRRRGGTNEKLFF.

V and J are TRBV5-3 and TRBJ2-7, with 7 nucleotides matching TRBD1. TRBV5-3 is placed among ORFs of uncertain function. CDR3 length: 14 amino acids. V was clipped by 4 bases and J by 5 bases; unmatched bases: 9. CDR3 loop: CARSRQQGFDEQYF. In DNA form, the CDR3 reads TGTGCCAGAAGCCGACAACAGGGGTTCGACGAGCAGTACTTC.

J is TRBJ1-5 and V is TRBV4-3; D possibly corresponds to TRBD1 (6 bases). Germline loops: CDR1 LGHNA, CDR2 YSLEER. With 0 bases removed from V and 3 bases from J, the gap between germline ends came to 12 bases. This CDR3 is 16 amino acids long. The CDR3 nucleotides are TGCGCCAGCAGCCAAGAGCCGACAGGTTTCAATCAGCCCCAGCATTTT. It yields the protein CASSQEPTGFNQPQHF.

The chain recombines TRBV7-9 with TRBJ1-2, with D possibly being TRBD1 (5 bases). CDR3 length equals 15 residues. Germline V gene lookup returns CDR1 SEHNR and CDR2 FQNEAQ (reference sequence). Trimming stripped 5 bases from V and 2 bases from J, with 15 bases between. CDR3 amino acids: CASSAQGGGNYGYTF. The CDR3 nucleotides are TGTGCCAGCAGCGCACAAGGCGGGGGAAACTATGGCTACACCTTC.

This clone occurred a few times. V and J are TRBV10-3 and TRBJ1-6; D might be TRBD1 (5 bases). In germline, CDR1 is ENHRY, CDR2 SYGVKD. V was pared by 5 bases and J by 7 bases, with 15 bases between. The CDR3 is made up of 15 amino acids. The CDR3 protein is CAISPGRDYNSPLHF. DNA for the CDR3: TGTGCCATCAGTCCGGGCAGGGATTACAATTCACCCCTCCACTTT.